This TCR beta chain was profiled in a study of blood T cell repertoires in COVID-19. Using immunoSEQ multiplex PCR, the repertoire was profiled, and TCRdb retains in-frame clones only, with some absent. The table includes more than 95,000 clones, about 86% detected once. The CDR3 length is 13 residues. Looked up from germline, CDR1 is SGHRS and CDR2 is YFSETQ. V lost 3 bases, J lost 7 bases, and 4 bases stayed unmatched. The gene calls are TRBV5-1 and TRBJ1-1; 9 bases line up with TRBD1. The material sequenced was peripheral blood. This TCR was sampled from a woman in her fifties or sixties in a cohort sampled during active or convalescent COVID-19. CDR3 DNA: TGCGCCAGCAGCTGGACAGGGGAGGTTGAAGCTTTCTTT. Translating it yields CASSWTGEVEAFF.